These T cell receptor beta chains were read from a single sample in a study of TIL therapy for anti-PD-1-resistant metastatic lung cancer. The data were produced by immunoSEQ multiplex PCR, yet TCRdb's version contains in-frame clones alone and is incomplete. This table has around 45,000 clones, roughly 70% appearing once. The material sequenced was tumor tissue, taken at baseline. These receptors came from a person aged 25 to 85 with non-small cell lung cancer. CDR3s include the opening cysteine and the closing phenylalanine or tryptophan. The D gene is left open where the match is weak.

D,J,V,CDR3
TRBD1,TRBJ2-4,TRBV20-1,CSARQGDIQYF
TRBD1,TRBJ1-5,TRBV28,CASRQGGQPQHF
NA,TRBJ2-2,TRBV7-9,CASSLSQGAGELFF
NA,TRBJ1-6,TRBV9,CASSGTLSSYNSPLHF
TRBD1,TRBJ2-6,TRBV27,CASSGTGAMGGANVLTF
TRBD1,TRBJ1-3,TRBV6-5,CATRTGAFSGNTIYF
TRBD1,TRBJ2-5,TRBV5-1,CASSLEQTGGATQYF
NA,TRBJ1-1,TRBV19,CASSEGNTEAFF
NA,TRBJ1-2,TRBV5-1,CASSLEAVPGYTF
NA,TRBJ1-2,TRBV29-1,CSARKGDIDGYTF
NA,TRBJ2-7,TRBV19,CASSNRPTPSYEQYF
TRBD1,TRBJ1-6,TRBV5-6,CASSGDRERNSPLHF
TRBD1,TRBJ1-2,TRBV14,CASSQGQGVDFDGYTF
NA,TRBJ2-1,TRBV19,CASSTQGGAYNEQFF
NA,TRBJ1-5,TRBV29-1,CSVAGLANQPQHF
TRBD2,TRBJ2-3,TRBV7-9,CASSFGLAGVLTDTQYF
NA,TRBJ1-1,TRBV19,CASSYGDLGFTEAFF
TRBD2,TRBJ2-7,TRBV27,CASNSRAGVVYEQYF
NA,TRBJ2-1,TRBV19,CASRVDNEQFF
NA,TRBJ1-2,TRBV2,CASTGTSYGYTF
TRBD1,TRBJ2-1,TRBV9,CASSPFDRGRNEQFF
NA,TRBJ1-2,TRBV28,CASSLAGNYGYTF
TRBD1,TRBJ1-4,TRBV6-5,CASRGTGGYEKLFF
TRBD1,TRBJ2-7,TRBV20-1,CSARAGGLQYF
TRBD2,TRBJ2-2,TRBV2,CASNSGREYTGELFF
NA,TRBJ2-7,TRBV27,CASIPTTYPYEQYF
TRBD2,TRBJ2-1,TRBV5-4,CASSLTSGGRQFF
NA,TRBJ2-7,TRBV5-3,CARSLFRRYEQYF
NA,TRBJ2-7,TRBV5-1,CASSTGYYEQYF
NA,TRBJ1-6,TRBV6-4,CASRDSSYNSPLHF
NA,TRBJ2-7,TRBV5-4,CASSLNWEEQYF